One sample yielded the 13 T cell receptor beta chains listed below, sequenced in a study of response to subunit inactivated influenza vaccine. Using its own MiXCR run on the RT-PCR reads, TCRdb lists one record per CDR3 protein. The data contain 450,000 to 550,000 distinct CDR3 sequences, about 25% of them singletons. The sequences come from CD4+ T cells sorted from PBMCs, collected more than 4 days after vaccination. The origin of the receptors is a man between 50 and 59 years old who received an inactivated influenza vaccine.

V gene TRBV6-1 combines with J gene TRBJ2-7, with D perhaps matching TRBD2 (5 bases). V dropped 6 bases and J dropped 2 bases, with 11 bases sitting between them. CDR3 length equals 13 residues. Per germline, CDR1 MNHNS and CDR2 SASEGT. The CDR3 reads CASRRGRAYEQYF. CDR3 DNA: TGTGCCAGCAGACGAGGGCGGGCCTACGAGCAGTACTTC.

There are a few counts of this clonotype. The chain joins TRBV12-3 or TRBV12-4 to TRBJ1-2; D gene ambiguous. Trimming cost V 6 bases and J 4 bases, with 9 bases left between them. This CDR3 spans 12 amino acids. CDR3 nucleotides: TGTGCCAGCAGCACCTCGTCCTATGGCTACACCTTC. Translated, it gives CASSTSSYGYTF.

The chain uses TRBV4-3 and TRBJ1-3; D unresolved. Germline V gene lookup returns CDR1 LGHNA and CDR2 YSLEER. The length of the CDR3 is 17 residues. V lost 0 bases, J lost 2 bases, and 14 bases lay in between. This CDR3 reads CASSQDRGGRPGNTIYF. The CDR3 nucleotides read TGCGCCAGCAGCCAAGATCGGGGAGGGCGCCCTGGAAACACCATATATTTT.

This chain links TRBV6-1 with TRBJ1-1, with D possibly being TRBD1 (6 bases). Germline CDR1 MNHNS, CDR2 SASEGT. V was pared by 7 bases and J by 5 bases, with 17 bases between. This CDR3 contains 14 residues. CDR3 nucleotides: TGTGCCAGCACCCCGCCTGAGGGGGATACTGAAGCTTTCTTT. Encoded protein: CASTPPEGDTEAFF.

V usage is TRBV20-1 and J usage is TRBJ1-1; 8 positions match TRBD1. V lost 6 bases to trimming and J lost 2 bases; unmatched junction nucleotides: 5. The length of the CDR3 is 13 residues. The germline CDR1 and CDR2 sequences are DFQATT and SNEGSKA (reference sequence). CDR3: CSAGQDLNTEAFF. CDR3 in DNA: TGCAGTGCGGGACAGGACTTAAACACTGAAGCTTTCTTT.

The sample holds a few counts of this clonotype. The gene calls are TRBV7-8 and TRBJ2-2, with TRBD2 as a possible D gene (6 bases). Germline V gene lookup returns CDR1 SGHVS and CDR2 FQNEAQ. V was shortened by 8 bases and J by 2 bases, with 15 bases between the two germline ends. This CDR3 region has 15 residues. This chain's CDR3 is CASFSERVNTGELFF. The CDR3 region has the DNA TGTGCCAGCTTTTCGGAGCGGGTTAACACCGGGGAGCTGTTTTTT.

The genes are TRBV5-1 and TRBJ2-5; D uncertain. V was pared by 3 bases and J by 5 bases, with 11 bases between. The CDR3 totals 13 residues. Looked up from germline, CDR1 is SGHRS and CDR2 is YFSETQ. CDR3 coding DNA: TGCGCCAGCAGCTCCGGACCGCTGGAGACCCAGTACTTC. Amino acids: CASSSGPLETQYF.

This rearrangement joins TRBV28 to TRBJ2-7, with a tentative D call TRBD1 (5 bases). CDR3 length equals 15 residues. V was pared by 1 base and J by 5 bases, with 15 bases between. From germline, CDR1 is MDHEN and CDR2 SYDVKM. For the CDR3, the DNA is TGTGCCAGCAGTTTATTCTCCCGCAGGGCTGACGAGCAGTACTTC. Its protein is CASSLFSRRADEQYF.

DNA for the CDR3: TGTGCCAGCCATGGGGGCGCAGTTGATCAGCCCCAGCATTTT. As protein: CASHGGAVDQPQHF. This rearrangement joins TRBV12-3 or TRBV12-4 to TRBJ1-5, with D possibly TRBD1 on 6 matching bases. This CDR3 is 14 amino acids long. V was shortened by 8 bases and J by 5 bases, with 16 bases between the two germline ends.

This chain uses TRBV5-6 with TRBJ1-2; TRBD1 agrees at 9 bases. Germline-derived CDR1 and CDR2 are SGHDT and YYEEEE. The CDR3 consists of 17 residues. Trimming at V came to 4 bases and at J to 3 bases, leaving 13 bases not matched to a gene. This chain's CDR3 is CASSRLSDRGSYYGYTF. DNA for the CDR3: TGTGCCAGCAGCCGACTATCGGACAGGGGATCGTACTATGGCTACACCTTC.

The rearrangement uses TRBV6-5 and TRBJ2-7; 11 nucleotides align to TRBD2. Germline values: CDR1 MNHEY, CDR2 SVGAGI. This CDR3 spans 16 amino acids. V was clipped by 0 bases and J by 2 bases; unmatched bases: 3. The CDR3 loop is CASSYSGTSGAYEQYF. CDR3 coding DNA: TGTGCCAGCAGTTACTCGGGGACTAGCGGAGCCTACGAGCAGTACTTC.

V is TRBV6-2 or TRBV6-3 and J is TRBJ2-7, with 8 bases identical to TRBD1. Trimming cost V 3 bases and J 3 bases; bases outside gene matches: 7. Germline values: CDR1 MNHEY, CDR2 SVGEGT. The CDR3 length is 15 residues. DNA for the CDR3: TGTGCCAGCAGTTATCCGACAGGGGTCCGCTACGAGCAGTACTTC. Translating it yields CASSYPTGVRYEQYF.

This clonotype has a handful of counts. The gene calls are TRBV20-1 and TRBJ1-2; 7 positions match TRBD1. The CDR3 sequence is 12 residues long. V lost 2 bases to trimming and J lost 4 bases; unmatched junction nucleotides: 1. In germline, CDR1 is DFQATT, CDR2 SNEGSKA (reference sequence). Written as DNA, the CDR3 is TGCAGTGCTAGAAACAGGGGCTATGGCTACACCTTC. Amino acid sequence: CSARNRGYGYTF.